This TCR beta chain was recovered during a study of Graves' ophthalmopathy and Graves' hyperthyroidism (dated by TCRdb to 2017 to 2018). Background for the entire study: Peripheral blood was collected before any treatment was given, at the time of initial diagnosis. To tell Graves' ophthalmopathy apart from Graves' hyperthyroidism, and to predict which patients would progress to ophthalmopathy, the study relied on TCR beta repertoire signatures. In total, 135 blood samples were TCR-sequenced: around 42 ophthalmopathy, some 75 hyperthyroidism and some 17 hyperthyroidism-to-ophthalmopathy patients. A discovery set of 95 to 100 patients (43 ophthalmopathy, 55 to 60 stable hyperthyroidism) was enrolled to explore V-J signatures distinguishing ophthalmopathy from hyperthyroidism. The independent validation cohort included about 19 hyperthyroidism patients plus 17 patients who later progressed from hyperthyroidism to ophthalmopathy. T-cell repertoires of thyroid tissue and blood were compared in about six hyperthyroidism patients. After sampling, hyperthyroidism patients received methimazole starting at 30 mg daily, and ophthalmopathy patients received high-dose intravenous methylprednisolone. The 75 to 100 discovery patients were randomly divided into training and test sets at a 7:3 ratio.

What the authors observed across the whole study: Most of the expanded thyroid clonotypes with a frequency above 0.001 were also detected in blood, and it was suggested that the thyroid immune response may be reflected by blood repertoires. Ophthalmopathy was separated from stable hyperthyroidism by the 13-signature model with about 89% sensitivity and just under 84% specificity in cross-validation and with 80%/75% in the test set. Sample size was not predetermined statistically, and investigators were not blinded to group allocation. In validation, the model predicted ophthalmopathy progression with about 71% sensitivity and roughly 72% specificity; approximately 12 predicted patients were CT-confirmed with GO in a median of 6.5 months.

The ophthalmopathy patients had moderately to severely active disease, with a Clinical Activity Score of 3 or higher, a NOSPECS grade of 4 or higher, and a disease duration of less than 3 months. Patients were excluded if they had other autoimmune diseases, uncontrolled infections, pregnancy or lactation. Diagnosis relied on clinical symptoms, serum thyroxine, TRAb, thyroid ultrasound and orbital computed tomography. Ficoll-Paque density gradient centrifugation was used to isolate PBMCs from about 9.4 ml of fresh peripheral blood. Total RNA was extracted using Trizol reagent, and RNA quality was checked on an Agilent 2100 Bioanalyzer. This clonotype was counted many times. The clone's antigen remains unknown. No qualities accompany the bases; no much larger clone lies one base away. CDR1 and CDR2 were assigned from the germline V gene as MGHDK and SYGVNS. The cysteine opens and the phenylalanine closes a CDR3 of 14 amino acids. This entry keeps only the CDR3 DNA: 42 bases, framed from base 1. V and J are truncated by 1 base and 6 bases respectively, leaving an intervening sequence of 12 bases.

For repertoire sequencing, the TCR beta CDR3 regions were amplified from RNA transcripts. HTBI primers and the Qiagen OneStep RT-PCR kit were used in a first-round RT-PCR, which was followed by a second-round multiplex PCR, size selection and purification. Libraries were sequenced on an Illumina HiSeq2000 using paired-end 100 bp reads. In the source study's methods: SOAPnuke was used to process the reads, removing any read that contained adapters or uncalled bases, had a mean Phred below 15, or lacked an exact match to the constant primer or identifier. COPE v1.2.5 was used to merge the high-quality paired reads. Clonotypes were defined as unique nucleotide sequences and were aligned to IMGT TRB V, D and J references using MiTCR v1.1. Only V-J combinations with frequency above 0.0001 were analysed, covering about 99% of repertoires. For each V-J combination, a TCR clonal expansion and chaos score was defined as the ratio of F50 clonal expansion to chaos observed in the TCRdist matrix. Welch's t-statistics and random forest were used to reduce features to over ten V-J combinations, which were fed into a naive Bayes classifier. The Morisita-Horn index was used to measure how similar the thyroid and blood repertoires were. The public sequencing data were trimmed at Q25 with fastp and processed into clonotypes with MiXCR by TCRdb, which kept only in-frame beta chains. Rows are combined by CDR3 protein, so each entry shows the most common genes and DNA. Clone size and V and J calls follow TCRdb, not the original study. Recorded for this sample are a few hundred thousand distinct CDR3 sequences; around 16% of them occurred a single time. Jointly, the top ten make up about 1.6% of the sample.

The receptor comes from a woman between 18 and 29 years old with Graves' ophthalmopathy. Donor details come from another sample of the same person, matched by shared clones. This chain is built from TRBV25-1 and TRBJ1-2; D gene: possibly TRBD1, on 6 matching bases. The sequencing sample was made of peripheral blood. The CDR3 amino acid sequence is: CASSESAGVDGYTF. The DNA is TGTGCCAGCAGTGAATCGGCAGGGGTCGATGGCTACACCTTC.